These 5 T cell receptor beta chains came from one sample sequenced in a study of T cells in women clearing cervical HPV infection. The table came from immunoSEQ multiplex PCR; TCRdb's copy has only in-frame clones and leaves some out. Listed are approximately 15,000 clones; less than 25% falls within the top ten. Sequenced: blood buffy coat. These receptors were collected from a woman between 18 and 69 years old with a cervical HPV16 infection that either progressed to CIN3+ or cleared (not recorded which).

On this clone itself: The DNA ends 3 residues before the CDR3 does, and the rest of the CDR3 is filled in from the germline J gene. V and J are TRBV18 and TRBJ2-5; 9 nucleotides align to TRBD1. The CDR3 sequence is 15 residues long. Germline V CDR1 and CDR2: KGHSH, LQKENI. V lost 6 bases and J lost 4; bases outside the gene matches: 9. This chain's CDR3 is CASSPGQGRLETQYF. The CDR3 DNA, read in part, is TGTGCCAGCTCCCCAGGACAGGGGAGGCTAGAGACC.

Points on this clone: The read terminates 3 residues before the CDR3 end, so the remaining end is supplied by the germline J gene. The chain joins TRBV5-1 to TRBJ2-1; 12 bases align to TRBD2. The junction had 8 bases not matched to a gene; V was cut back by 4 bases and J by 6 bases. CDR1 is SGHRS, CDR2 YFSETQ, per germline. This CDR3 spans 16 amino acids. CDR3 residues: CASSLALAGGRNEQFF. The covered CDR3 bases are TGCGCCAGCAGCCTAGCCCTAGCGGGGGGGCGCAATGAG.

For this clone: The read is 3 residues too short to cover the CDR3 end, so that end is filled in from the germline J gene. The gene calls are TRBV19 and TRBJ2-2; possibly TRBD1 for D (6 bases). The CDR3 has 15 residues. Germline-derived CDR1 and CDR2 are LNHDA and SQIVND (reference sequence). V was shortened by 0 bases and J by 4 bases, with 9 bases between the two germline ends. CDR3 protein: CASSIDAGATGELFF. The sequenced part of the CDR3 DNA is TGTGCCAGTAGTATAGATGCAGGGGCCACCGGGGAG.

Concerning this clone itself: The CDR3 goes on 3 residues after the read ends, and that part is filled in from the germline J gene. The chain carries TRBV28 and TRBJ1-1; D uncertain. Looked up from germline, CDR1 is MDHEN and CDR2 is SYDVKM. The CDR3 length is 14 residues. The part of the CDR3 DNA that was read is TGTGCCAGCAGTCCCGGAGGAGAAGCGGCCTTC. It encodes CASSPGGEAAF. The entire CDR3 reads CASSPGGEAAFAFF.

As concerns this clone: The read ends 3 residues shy of where the CDR3 ends; the end is completed using the germline J gene. The V gene is TRBV2, the J gene TRBJ2-5; TRBD1 matches 8 bases. The germline gives CDR1 SNHLY, CDR2 FYNNEI. The CDR3 length is 13 residues. Trimming took 7 bases from V and 6 from J; bases not matched to a gene: 7. CDR3 protein: CASTPDRDQTQYF. The CDR3 bases that were read are TGTGCCAGCACTCCGGACAGGGACCAGACC.